One sample yielded the 20 T cell receptor beta chains listed below, sequenced in a study of T cells after yellow fever vaccination (dated by TCRdb to about 2019). The method behind the library was 5' RACE. Instrument on record: Illumina HiSeq 2500. TCRdb reran the public reads through fastp at Q25 and MiXCR, keeping productive beta chains. Rows with one shared CDR3 protein collapse into an entry with the most common genes and DNA. Across this sample there are a few hundred thousand distinct CDR3 sequences, with roughly a fifth seen only once. Jointly, the top ten make up 14% of the sample. Explained via the paper, the treatment or condition label denotes: live attenuated yellow fever vaccine strain. Sequencing used PBMCs, obtained 15 days after the yellow fever booster vaccination. The source of these receptors is a man aged 30-40 years who received the YFV17D yellow fever vaccine.

This clonotype was seen only a few times. The CDR3 coding sequence is TGCGCCAGCAGCCGGGAAGGGGGACCCTTCACAGATACGCAGTATTTT. This translates into CASSREGGPFTDTQYF. J is TRBJ2-3 and V is TRBV4-3; tentative D call: TRBD1 (6 bases). V lost 4 bases and J lost 2, with 16 bases in between. This CDR3 comprises 16 residues. The V gene's germline CDR1 is LGHNA and CDR2 YSLEER.

This clonotype appeared a few times. The chain employs TRBV7-2 and TRBJ1-1, with D possibly being TRBD1 (5 bases). V was trimmed by 1 base and J by 10 bases, leaving 10 bases between them. This CDR3 is built from 12 residues. Per the germline V gene, CDR1 is SGHTA and CDR2 is FQGNSA. The CDR3 loop reads CASSLERGRAFF. The CDR3 bases are TGTGCCAGCAGCTTAGAAAGGGGTAGAGCTTTCTTT.

This clonotype was recorded many times. The V and J genes are TRBV12-3 or TRBV12-4 and TRBJ2-6, with D perhaps matching TRBD1 or TRBD2 (6 bases each). Trimming cost V 8 bases and J 1 base, with 12 bases left between them. This CDR3 has 15 amino acids. The CDR3 loop reads CASGGGGSGANVLTF. The DNA for the CDR3 is TGTGCCAGCGGTGGAGGGGGTTCTGGGGCCAACGTCCTGACTTTC.

This clonotype was observed a handful of times. This CDR3 reads CSVRDRGTDTQYF. CDR3 DNA sequence: TGCAGCGTCCGGGACAGGGGCACAGATACGCAGTATTTT. The chain links TRBV29-1 to TRBJ2-3; 9 nucleotides line up with TRBD1. This CDR3 contains 13 residues. Germline loops: CDR1 SQVTM, CDR2 ANQGSEA. After removal of 6 bases from V and 1 base from J, the junction contained 2 bases not matched to a gene.

This clonotype has only a few counts. The CDR3: CASSLGGRGPYNEQFF. The CDR3 DNA reads TGTGCCAGCAGCTTAGGAGGGAGGGGGCCCTACAATGAGCAGTTCTTC. The V gene is TRBV7-8, the J gene TRBJ2-1; D tentatively reads TRBD1 or TRBD2 (7 bases each). Germline V CDR1 and CDR2: SGHVS, FQNEAQ. The CDR3 covers 16 residues. Trimming left V 1 base short and J 2 bases short, with 12 bases between.

This chain uses TRBV20-1 with TRBJ2-7, with a possible D match to TRBD1 (6 bases). The CDR3 length is 11 residues. Trimming left V 7 bases short and J 3 bases short, with 10 bases between. In germline, CDR1 is DFQATT, CDR2 SNEGSKA (reference sequence). The chain's CDR3 is CSVGDNYEQYF. Here the CDR3 DNA reads TGCAGTGTAGGGGACAACTACGAGCAGTACTTC.

V and J are TRBV27 and TRBJ2-7, with 7 bases identical to TRBD1. The CDR3 runs 13 residues. With V trimmed by 6 bases and J by 6 bases, 8 bases remained unmatched. CDR1 MNHEY and CDR2 SMNVEV come from the germline V gene (reference sequence). This CDR3 reads CASSTGQVGEQYF. The CDR3 region has the DNA TGTGCCAGCAGCACTGGACAGGTGGGCGAGCAGTACTTC.

This clonotype was seen a few times. The J gene is TRBJ1-4, the V gene TRBV11-2; D ambiguous. V dropped 5 bases and J dropped 8 bases, with 21 bases sitting between them. The length of the CDR3 is 16 residues. Germline loops: CDR1 SGHAT, CDR2 FQNNGV. CDR3 amino acids: CASSPLDPLEEEKLFF. The CDR3 nucleotides read TGTGCCAGCAGCCCCTTGGACCCCCTAGAAGAGGAAAAACTGTTTTTT.

This clonotype was seen only a few times. This chain links TRBV15 with TRBJ2-7, with 7 bases matching TRBD2. The CDR3 totals 13 residues. In germline, CDR1 is LNHNV, CDR2 YYDKDF (reference sequence). J lost 5 bases, V lost 2 bases, and 3 bases had no gene match. CDR3 sequence (DNA): TGTGCCACCAGCAGAAAACTAGCGAACGAGCAGTACTTC. It is translated as CATSRKLANEQYF.

The chain uses TRBV29-1 and TRBJ2-1; D gene unclear. Germline values: CDR1 SQVTM, CDR2 ANQGSEA. V was shortened by 5 bases and J by 2 bases, with 7 bases between the two germline ends. The CDR3 totals 12 residues. The CDR3 sequence is CSVMYTYNEQFF. The CDR3 DNA reads as TGCAGCGTTATGTACACCTACAATGAGCAGTTCTTC.

This clonotype was detected only a few times. The chain combines TRBV3-1 with TRBJ2-7; 10 bases map to TRBD1. With 0 bases clipped from V and 10 bases from J, the junction kept 9 bases outside the gene matches. The germline CDR1 and CDR2 sequences are LGHDT and YNNKEL (reference sequence). This CDR3 is built from 15 residues. CDR3 amino acids: CASSQEGMTGGAQYF. The CDR3 coding sequence is TGTGCCAGCAGCCAAGAAGGAATGACAGGGGGCGCACAGTACTTC.

This clonotype was seen only a few times. The chain recombines TRBV9 with TRBJ2-2; TRBD2 matches at 9 bases. From germline, CDR1 is SGDLS and CDR2 YYNGEE. The CDR3 length is 16 residues. V shed 0 bases, J shed 6 bases, and the junction held 6 bases outside the gene matches. CDR3 in amino acids: CASSVELAGYSGELFF. In nucleotides, the CDR3 is TGTGCCAGCAGCGTAGAGCTAGCGGGATATTCCGGGGAGCTGTTTTTT.

This clonotype was seen ten or more times. The rearrangement joins TRBV5-1 to TRBJ2-1; 10 positions agree with TRBD2. V trimming: 1 base; J trimming: 5 bases; junction bases outside the gene matches: 3. Germline V lookup: CDR1 SGHRS, CDR2 YFSETQ. The CDR3 totals 15 residues. CDR3 region: CASSLRTSGNNEQFF. The DNA of the CDR3 is TGCGCCAGCAGCTTGAGGACTAGCGGCAACAATGAGCAGTTCTTC.

The chain is built from TRBV20-1 and TRBJ2-7; no clear D. Deletions cut 3 bases from V and 0 bases from J, with 6 bases between. This CDR3 comprises 12 residues. Germline loops: CDR1 DFQATT, CDR2 SNEGSKA (reference sequence). The CDR3 loop is CSASQSSYEQYF. The CDR3 DNA sequence: TGCAGTGCTAGTCAGAGCTCCTACGAGCAGTACTTC.

The rearrangement uses TRBV7-2 and TRBJ2-2, with TRBD2 as a possible D gene (6 bases). Trimming removed 5 bases from V and 4 bases from J, with 14 bases in between. The germline V gene has CDR1 SGHTA and CDR2 FQGNSA. CDR3 length: 15 residues. CDR3 loop: CASSPRTIPTGELFF. The CDR3 nucleotides read TGTGCCAGCAGCCCAAGGACTATCCCCACCGGGGAGCTGTTTTTT.

The chain couples TRBV7-2 to TRBJ2-2; possibly TRBD2 for D (7 bases). With 5 bases removed from V and 5 bases from J, the gap between germline ends came to 18 bases. The CDR3 has 16 amino acids. CDR1 is SGHTA and CDR2 is FQGNSA in the germline V gene. CDR3 loop: CASSRHPGGATGELFF. The CDR3 nucleotides read TGTGCCAGCAGCCGGCACCCGGGGGGCGCAACCGGGGAGCTGTTTTTT. Together with reference TRBV7-2 and TRBJ2-2, the CDR3 gives the full variable domain: GAGVSQSPSNKVTEKGKDVELRCDPISGHTALYWYRQSLGQGLEFLIYFQGNSAPDKSGLPSDRFSAERTGGSVSTLTIQRTQQEDSAVYLCASSRHPGGATGELFFGEGSRLTVL.

The genes are TRBV3-1 and TRBJ1-4; 7 nucleotides align to TRBD1. From germline, CDR1 is LGHDT and CDR2 YNNKEL (reference sequence). After removal of 4 bases from V and 4 bases from J, the junction contained 9 bases not matched to a gene. The length of the CDR3 is 16 residues. For the CDR3, the DNA is TGTGCCAGCAGCCCGAGATGGGACAGTTTTAATGAAAAACTGTTTTTT. Translated, it gives CASSPRWDSFNEKLFF.

This clonotype appeared a few times. The chain is built from TRBV20-1 and TRBJ2-1, with 7 bases lining up with TRBD2. V gave up 5 bases and J gave up 6 bases; unmatched junction bases: 10. This CDR3 contains 14 residues. CDR1 is DFQATT, CDR2 SNEGSKA, per germline (reference sequence). CDR3 residues: CSAFGRVGGNEQFF. CDR3 sequence (DNA): TGCAGTGCTTTTGGGAGGGTGGGGGGCAATGAGCAGTTCTTC.

J is TRBJ2-1 and V is TRBV3-1; a weak D match, TRBD2 (5 bases). This CDR3 has 15 residues. V dropped 2 bases and J dropped 4 bases, with 12 bases sitting between them. CDR1 is LGHDT, CDR2 YNNKEL, per germline (reference sequence). The CDR3: CASSQQPGGYNEQFF. For the CDR3, the DNA is TGTGCCAGCAGCCAACAACCTGGAGGTTACAATGAGCAGTTCTTC.

This clonotype showed up just a few times. The rearrangement uses TRBV11-2 and TRBJ2-2; maybe TRBD1 (5 bases). The CDR3 consists of 12 residues. Trimming took 6 bases from V and 6 from J, leaving 8 bases between them. CDR1 and CDR2 (germline): SGHAT, FQNNGV. As DNA, the CDR3 is TGTGCCAGCAGAAAGGGGCCCGGGGAGCTGTTTTTT. This gives the protein CASRKGPGELFF.